The clone carrying this TCR beta chain was detected a few times. No antigen is known for it. The data derive from a study of early T cells in non-severe SARS-CoV-2 infection. Study conclusions and caveats: Lookups in VDJdb leaned toward anti-spike CD8 responses and missed private and CD4 specificities.

CDR3 size: 13 residues. Looked up from germline, CDR1 is KGHSH and CDR2 is LQKENI. Trimming removed 5 bases at V and 4 bases at J, with 11 bases between. Individual cDNA molecules received unique molecular identifiers. Using its own MiXCR run on the 5' RACE reads, TCRdb lists one record per CDR3 protein. The table has around 81,000 distinct CDR3 sequences, about 14% seen once; the top ten hold approximately 11%. J is TRBJ2-5 and V is TRBV18; the D call may be TRBD1 or TRBD2 (5 bases each). Sequencing was performed on whole blood. This receptor was identified in an adult who was a healthcare worker with PCR-confirmed SARS-CoV-2 infection or an uninfected control (not recorded which). CDR3: CASSKGPSETQYF. Here the CDR3 DNA reads TGTGCCAGCTCAAAGGGACCGTCAGAGACCCAGTACTTC.